Below are 27 T cell receptor beta chains sequenced from a single sample in a study of T cells after yellow fever vaccination. TCRdb ran MiXCR on the 5' RACE reads and lists one entry per CDR3 protein. The data show some 110,000 distinct CDR3 sequences, with roughly 8.9% seen just once and 25% held by the top ten. This specimen was CD8+ T cells sorted from PBMCs, taken 45 days after the yellow fever booster vaccination. These receptors were taken from a man younger than 45 who received the YFV17D yellow fever vaccine.

The sample holds many counts of this clonotype. Here the CDR3 reads CASSHNRGSPRSGANVLTF. The CDR3 coding sequence is TGTGCCAGCAGCCACAACAGGGGGTCACCACGCTCTGGGGCCAACGTCCTGACTTTC. This chain joins TRBV7-6 and TRBJ2-6; 8 bases agree with TRBD1. There are 19 residues in the CDR3. Germline values: CDR1 SGHVS, CDR2 FNYEAQ. With 5 bases clipped from V and 0 bases from J, the junction kept 12 bases outside the gene matches.

This clonotype was detected many times. The V gene is TRBV4-1, the J gene TRBJ2-1; the D gene is possibly TRBD2 (5 bases). Germline-derived CDR1 and CDR2 are MGHRA and YSYEKL. The CDR3 has 16 residues. Trimming cost V 1 base and J 5 bases, with 15 bases left between them. The CDR3 nucleotides are TGCGCCAGCAGCCAAGCTCCCCCGGAGACTAACAATGAGCAGTTCTTC. Translated, it gives CASSQAPPETNNEQFF.

In its sample, this clonotype was seen many times. V and J are TRBV7-3 and TRBJ2-1; D uncertain. The CDR3 has 12 amino acids. Germline-derived CDR1 and CDR2 are SGHTA and FQGTGA. V lost 3 bases to trimming and J lost 6 bases, with 6 bases between them. The CDR3 spells CASSLSSNEQFF. The CDR3 DNA follows: TGTGCCAGCAGCTTGTCGAGCAATGAGCAGTTCTTC.

This clonotype was picked up a small number of times. This chain connects TRBV28 to TRBJ2-7; 8 bases agree with TRBD1. Per germline, CDR1 MDHEN and CDR2 SYDVKM. V lost 5 bases, J lost 6 bases, and 9 bases stayed unmatched. This CDR3 spans 14 amino acids. The CDR3 sequence is CASSGGQGGGEQYF. The CDR3 DNA reads TGTGCCAGCAGTGGTGGACAGGGTGGAGGCGAGCAGTACTTC.

The gene calls are TRBV10-3 and TRBJ2-1; D may correspond to TRBD1 or TRBD2 (6 bases each). The V gene's germline CDR1 is ENHRY and CDR2 SYGVKD. The germline V and J ends were trimmed by 4 bases and 1 base, with 8 bases remaining between them. CDR3 size: 14 residues. The CDR3 sequence: CAISGGGSYNEQFF. Written as DNA, the CDR3 is TGTGCCATCAGTGGAGGGGGGTCCTACAATGAGCAGTTCTTC.

The rearrangement joins TRBV7-6 to TRBJ2-3; a possible D gene is TRBD2 (7 bases). Trimming cost V 8 bases and J 4 bases, with 19 bases left between them. The length of the CDR3 is 15 residues. CDR1 and CDR2 from the germline V gene are SGHVS and FNYEAQ. This CDR3 reads CASEGGSRAADTQYF. The CDR3, as DNA: TGTGCCAGCGAGGGGGGGTCCCGAGCGGCAGATACGCAGTATTTT. Based on the CDR3 plus reference TRBV7-6 and TRBJ2-3, the full variable domain is GAGVSQSPRYKVTKRGQDVALRCDPISGHVSLYWYRQALGQGPEFLTYFNYEAQQDKSGLPNDRFSAERPEGSISTLTIQRTEQRDSAMYRCASEGGSRAADTQYFGPGTRLTVL.

This clonotype was found many times. The CDR3 sequence: CASSRLEEKLFF. DNA of the CDR3: TGTGCCAGCAGCCGGTTAGAGGAAAAACTGTTTTTT. This sequence joins TRBV7-9 and TRBJ1-4; D is unresolved. Germline CDR1 and CDR2: SEHNR and FQNEAQ (reference sequence). This CDR3 contains 12 residues. Trimming pared 5 bases from V and 8 bases from J, leaving 9 bases between.

There are a few counts of this clonotype. The CDR3 bases are TGTGCCAGCAGTGCTCCCCCGGGGGGGGGCGATGAGCAGTTCTTC. It specifies CASSAPPGGGDEQFF. The V and J genes are TRBV28 and TRBJ2-1; 8 bases fit TRBD2. Germline CDR1 and CDR2: MDHEN and SYDVKM. The CDR3 totals 15 residues. V was pared by 5 bases and J by 8 bases, with 11 bases of the junction left unmatched.

This clonotype has at least ten counts. The chain links TRBV6-2 or TRBV6-3 to TRBJ2-5; tentatively, D is TRBD2 (6 bases). CDR3 length: 15 residues. V was cut by 0 bases and J by 2 bases, with 10 bases left in between. Germline V gives CDR1 MNHEY, CDR2 SVGEGT. DNA of the CDR3: TGTGCCAGCAGTTACTCGACCGGGAGACAAGAGACCCAGTACTTC. Translating it yields CASSYSTGRQETQYF.

This clonotype turned up a few times. As DNA, the CDR3 is TGTGCCAGCAGACTCGGGGGACCAGAGACCCAGTACTTC. This gives the protein CASRLGGPETQYF. This chain uses TRBV28 with TRBJ2-5; possibly TRBD2 for D (6 bases). The germline CDR1 and CDR2 sequences are MDHEN and SYDVKM. V lost 6 bases to trimming and J lost 4 bases, with 12 bases between them. The CDR3 runs to 13 residues. The entire variable domain, with the rest obtained from reference TRBV28 and TRBJ2-5, is as follows: DVKVTQSSRYLVKRTGEKVFLECVQDMDHENMFWYRQDPGLGLRLIYFSYDVKMKEKGDIPEGYSVSREKKERFSLILESASTNQTSMYLCASRLGGPETQYFGPGTRLLVL.

This clonotype was picked up a small number of times. The rearrangement uses TRBV6-2 or TRBV6-3 and TRBJ2-2; TRBD2 matches 10 bases. V shed 6 bases and J 7 bases; nucleotides not matched to a gene: 11. Germline V CDR1 and CDR2: MNHEY, SVGEGT. The length of the CDR3 is 16 residues. The CDR3 DNA is TGTGCCAGCAGCCACCCTAGCGGGAGAGATCACGGGGAGCTGTTTTTT. This sequence encodes CASSHPSGRDHGELFF.

This clonotype was seen at least ten times. The chain is built from TRBV25-1 and TRBJ2-1, with 7 bases identical to TRBD2. Germline-derived CDR1 and CDR2 are MGHDK and SYGVNS. CDR3 length: 16 residues. V trimming: 5 bases; J trimming: 5 bases; junction bases outside the gene matches: 12. The CDR3 protein is CASSPPGLAANNEQFF. The CDR3 DNA follows: TGTGCCAGCAGTCCTCCGGGGCTAGCGGCAAACAATGAGCAGTTCTTC.

This clonotype was seen repeatedly, ten times or more. The chain recombines TRBV24-1 with TRBJ2-2, with 7 bases that match TRBD1. The ends lost 4 bases at V and 6 bases at J; junction bases unmatched: 7. The CDR3 contains 15 residues. Germline V gives CDR1 KGHDR, CDR2 SFDVKD. CDR3: CATSEPQGSAGELFF. The CDR3, as DNA: TGTGCCACCAGTGAACCACAGGGGTCCGCCGGGGAGCTGTTTTTT.

This clonotype was found many times. The chain combines TRBV4-3 with TRBJ2-1; 8 nucleotides match TRBD2. Germline V CDR1 and CDR2: LGHNA, YSLEER. With 0 bases clipped from V and 8 bases from J, the junction kept 6 bases outside the gene matches. The CDR3 loop spans 15 amino acids. As DNA, the CDR3 is TGCGCCAGCAGCCAAGATAGCGGGATACTCTATGAGCAGTTCTTC. Translated: CASSQDSGILYEQFF.

This clonotype turned up a few times. This chain links TRBV23-1 with TRBJ2-5; 7 bases agree with TRBD1. TRBV23-1 is reported as an ORF; its role is uncertain. J gave up 2 bases and V 4 bases, and 13 bases lay outside the gene matches. The CDR3 covers 17 residues. CDR3 amino acids: CASSLNCSATGQETQYF. The CDR3 coding sequence is TGCGCCAGCAGTCTCAATTGCTCCGCGACAGGGCAAGAGACCCAGTACTTC.

The chain is built from TRBV9 and TRBJ1-5; no definite D call. Germline V lookup: CDR1 SGDLS, CDR2 YYNGEE. This CDR3 is built from 11 residues. Trimming took 2 bases from V and 6 from J, leaving 3 bases between them. The chain's CDR3 is CASSVTQPQHF. The DNA for the CDR3 is TGTGCCAGCAGCGTGACTCAGCCCCAGCATTTT.

The table lists this clonotype with many counts. The chain is built from TRBV9 and TRBJ1-1; 8 bases line up with TRBD1. Per the germline V gene, CDR1 is SGDLS and CDR2 is YYNGEE. J was trimmed by 3 bases and V by 4 bases; bases with no gene match: 11. This CDR3 has 16 amino acids. CDR3: CASSPPGQGLYTEAFF. The DNA for the CDR3 is TGTGCCAGCAGCCCCCCCGGACAGGGTTTATACACTGAAGCTTTCTTT.

This clonotype was counted at least ten times. This chain uses TRBV6-1 with TRBJ2-2; 8 bases align to TRBD1. Trimming took 4 bases from V and 6 from J; bases not matched to a gene: 10. CDR3 length: 16 amino acids. CDR1 and CDR2 from the germline V gene are MNHNS and SASEGT. The CDR3 nucleotides read TGTGCCAGCAGTGGATTGGACAGGGTGCAAGCCGGGGAGCTGTTTTTT. This gives the protein CASSGLDRVQAGELFF.

This clonotype was recorded many times. The chain combines TRBV20-1 with TRBJ2-7, with D possibly matching TRBD2 (6 bases). Germline CDR1 is DFQATT and CDR2 is SNEGSKA (reference sequence). The CDR3 consists of 13 residues. The V end lost 1 base, the J end lost 6 bases, and 13 bases lay between the germline ends. The CDR3 sequence is CSARGSRDSEQYF. In nucleotides, the CDR3 is TGCAGTGCTAGAGGGTCCAGGGACTCCGAGCAGTACTTC.

To note about this clonotype: A much larger clone sits a single nucleotide away, making a read error possible. CDR3: CASSIWTNTGELFF. The CDR3 coding sequence is TGTGCCAGTAGTATTTGGACTAACACCGGGGAGCTGTTTTTT. This chain links TRBV19 with TRBJ2-2; a weak D match, TRBD2 (5 bases). Trimming removed 3 bases from V and 2 bases from J, with 7 bases in between. CDR3 length: 14 residues. Germline V CDR1 and CDR2: LNHDA, SQIVND (reference sequence). Variable domain in full (rest from reference TRBV19 and TRBJ2-2): DGGITQSPKYLFRKEGQNVTLSCEQNLNHDAMYWYRQDPGQGLRLIYYSQIVNDFQKGDIAEGYSVSREKKESFPLTVTSAQKNPTAFYLCASSIWTNTGELFFGEGSRLTVL.

This clonotype was picked up many times. This chain uses TRBV2 with TRBJ2-7; 11 nucleotides agree with TRBD2. Losses at the gene ends were 10 bases for V and 0 bases for J; bases not matched to a gene: 5. This CDR3 has 14 amino acids. Germline V gene data show CDR1 as SNHLY and CDR2 as FYNNEI. CDR3 sequence reads: CATIAGGSSYEQYF. CDR3 bases: TGTGCCACCATAGCGGGAGGGAGCTCCTACGAGCAGTACTTC.

The chain carries TRBV6-5 and TRBJ2-7, with 7 bases fitting TRBD1. After removal of 10 bases from V and 0 bases from J, the junction contained 6 bases not matched to a gene. Germline CDR1 and CDR2: MNHEY and SVGAGI. The CDR3 spans 13 residues. CDR3 sequence: CATTGTASYEQYF. CDR3 sequence (DNA): TGTGCCACAACCGGGACAGCCTCCTACGAGCAGTACTTC.

The chain recombines TRBV27 with TRBJ2-7; 7 bases agree with TRBD2. The V and J ends lost 6 bases and 7 bases, in that order; junction bases with no gene match: 15. The germline gives CDR1 MNHEY, CDR2 SMNVEV (reference sequence). The CDR3 is 15 amino acids. CDR3 nucleotides: TGTGCCAGCAGCCTGGCTTTGGGAGGGCCGCTTGAGCAGTACTTC. The encoded protein is CASSLALGGPLEQYF.

This clonotype came up many times. The chain combines TRBV6-4 with TRBJ2-5, with 9 positions matching TRBD1. CDR3 length: 13 amino acids. The ends lost 5 bases at V and 4 bases at J; junction bases unmatched: 2. Germline CDR1 and CDR2: MRHNA and SNTAGT. The CDR3, as DNA: TGTGCCAGCAGTAAGACAGGGGGAGAGACCCAGTACTTC. Its translation is CASSKTGGETQYF.

Many counts were recorded for this clonotype. The chain couples TRBV6-5 to TRBJ2-1, with 8 nucleotides matching TRBD2. V gave up 2 bases and J gave up 8 bases; unmatched junction bases: 8. The CDR3 is 15 amino acids. Germline lookup yields CDR1 MNHEY and CDR2 SVGAGI. The CDR3: CASSYTRGAIYEQFF. The CDR3, as DNA: TGTGCCAGCAGTTACACGCGGGGGGCTATCTATGAGCAGTTCTTC.

This clonotype was counted ten times or more. Here the CDR3 reads CAISEPSKGETEQYF. CDR3 DNA: TGTGCCATCAGTGAGCCATCAAAGGGGGAGACCGAGCAGTACTTC. This chain uses TRBV10-3 with TRBJ2-7, with D possibly matching TRBD1 (6 bases). CDR1 is ENHRY, CDR2 SYGVKD, per germline. The CDR3 spans 15 residues. V lost 2 bases, J lost 6 bases, and 17 bases lay in between.

This clonotype was picked up a small number of times. This chain uses TRBV27 with TRBJ1-2; D may be TRBD1 (5 bases). In germline, CDR1 is MNHEY, CDR2 SMNVEV (reference sequence). The CDR3 extends over 14 amino acids. V shed 6 bases and J shed 4 bases, with 15 bases lying between them. CDR3 amino acids: CASSPFGGRYGYTF. In DNA form, the CDR3 reads TGTGCCAGCAGCCCTTTCGGGGGTCGCTATGGCTACACCTTC.